The 15 T cell receptor beta chains listed next were all sequenced from one sample in a study of shared clonotypes between healthy human individuals. Sequencing used immunoSEQ multiplex PCR; TCRdb keeps in-frame clones, though not all of them. Counted here are approximately 500,000 clones, 90% to 97% occurring once; the ten biggest clones make up 0.055% to 0.075%. Sequencing was carried out using naive CD4+ T cells sorted from blood. Subset of the sample: CD45RA+ positively selected. The receptor set was obtained from a woman aged 25-40 years in good health.

This clone has more than one count but fewer than ten. This rearrangement joins TRBV27 to TRBJ1-5, with 7 nucleotides matching TRBD1. The J segment lost 5 bases and the V segment lost 2 bases, leaving 3 bases of the junction unmatched. Germline loops: CDR1 MNHEY, CDR2 SMNVEV (reference sequence). The CDR3 runs to 14 residues. The DNA for the CDR3 is TGTGCCAGCAGTTTAAAGGGGGCCGATCAGCCCCAGCATTTT. Its translation: CASSLKGADQPQHF.

CDR3 sequence reads: CASRLRGENIQYF. The CDR3 DNA reads as TGTGCCAGTAGGCTCCGAGGTGAAAACATTCAGTACTTC. The chain employs TRBV19 and TRBJ2-4; D gene unclear. The CDR3 totals 13 residues. The V gene lost 6 bases and the J gene lost 5 bases, with 11 bases spanning the gap. Germline V gene lookup returns CDR1 LNHDA and CDR2 SQIVND (reference sequence).

The chain employs TRBV28 and TRBJ2-7; possible D gene TRBD1, 6 bases. This CDR3 has 14 residues. V was trimmed by 6 bases and J by 0 bases, leaving 12 bases between them. CDR1 is MDHEN, CDR2 SYDVKM, per germline. CDR3 in DNA: TGTGCCAGCAGACTAACAGGGCACTCCTACGAGCAGTACTTC. This gives the protein CASRLTGHSYEQYF.

The J gene is TRBJ2-7, the V gene TRBV19; D gene uncertain. The CDR3 totals 15 residues. Per germline, CDR1 LNHDA and CDR2 SQIVND (reference sequence). V lost 2 bases to trimming and J lost 2 bases, with 13 bases between them. This chain's CDR3 is CASSISTGETYEQYF. The CDR3, as DNA: TGTGCCAGTAGTATATCTACCGGCGAGACCTACGAGCAGTACTTC.

This clone showed up just once. This rearrangement joins TRBV7-2 to TRBJ2-7; 8 bases line up with TRBD2. This CDR3 contains 14 residues. Germline V gene lookup returns CDR1 SGHTA and CDR2 FQGNSA. V trimming: 2 bases; J trimming: 2 bases; junction bases outside the gene matches: 2. For the CDR3, the DNA is TGTGCCAGCAGCTTATTACTAGCGGCCTACGAGCAGTACTTC. It specifies CASSLLLAAYEQYF.

This chain uses TRBV30 with TRBJ2-1, with 8 bases matching TRBD2. The CDR3 has 12 amino acids. V shed 4 bases, J shed 8 bases, and the junction held 4 bases outside the gene matches. Germline V lookup: CDR1 GTSNPN, CDR2 SVGIG (reference sequence). DNA for the CDR3: TGTGCCTGGAAGCGGGAGACCGATGAGCAGTTCTTC. Translating it yields CAWKRETDEQFF.

The chain joins TRBV28 to TRBJ2-1; D unresolved. Germline loops: CDR1 MDHEN, CDR2 SYDVKM. Trimming shortened V by 3 bases and J by 11 bases, and 8 bases separated the two germline ends. The CDR3 has 11 amino acids. The CDR3 here is CASSLEQQQFF. CDR3 nucleotides: TGTGCCAGCAGTTTGGAACAGCAGCAGTTCTTC. Based on the CDR3 plus reference TRBV28 and TRBJ2-1, the full variable domain is DVKVTQSSRYLVKRTGEKVFLECVQDMDHENMFWYRQDPGLGLRLIYFSYDVKMKEKGDIPEGYSVSREKKERFSLILESASTNQTSMYLCASSLEQQQFFGPGTRLTVL.

J is TRBJ2-1 and V is TRBV10-3; D ambiguous. With 5 bases removed from V and 2 bases from J, the gap between germline ends came to 16 bases. Germline CDR1 is ENHRY and CDR2 is SYGVKD. The CDR3 runs to 16 residues. The CDR3 here is CAISTGPLNTYNEQFF. The CDR3 bases are TGTGCCATCAGTACCGGACCATTGAACACCTACAATGAGCAGTTCTTC.

The chain is built from TRBV6-6 and TRBJ2-7; D is possibly TRBD1 or TRBD2 (5 bases each). The germline CDR1 and CDR2 sequences are MNHNY and SVGAGI (reference sequence). The ends were cut back, 6 bases at V and 1 base at J, with 13 bases in the middle. This CDR3 has 14 amino acids. As DNA, the CDR3 is TGTGCCAGCAGATCCGGGACCAAGTCCTACGAGCAGTACTTC. Residues: CASRSGTKSYEQYF.

J is TRBJ2-2 and V is TRBV5-6; TRBD1 matches at 11 bases. V gave up 3 bases and J gave up 3 bases; unmatched junction bases: 4. Germline lookup yields CDR1 SGHDT and CDR2 YYEEEE. The CDR3 sequence is 16 residues long. This CDR3 reads CASSWTGGRHTGELFF. The DNA for the CDR3 is TGTGCCAGCAGCTGGACAGGGGGCCGGCACACCGGGGAGCTGTTTTTT.

The gene calls are TRBV9 and TRBJ2-1; perhaps TRBD1 as D (6 bases). The germline gives CDR1 SGDLS, CDR2 YYNGEE. V was trimmed by 4 bases and J by 7 bases, leaving 15 bases between them. The CDR3 totals 14 residues. The CDR3 DNA reads TGTGCCAGCAGCCCACCGGGACATCTGAATGAGCAGTTCTTC. Translated, it gives CASSPPGHLNEQFF.

The V gene is TRBV29-1, the J gene TRBJ1-1, with a possible D match to TRBD1 (6 bases). The germline gives CDR1 SQVTM, CDR2 ANQGSEA. Trimming stripped 7 bases from V and 11 bases from J, with 20 bases between. The CDR3 runs to 12 residues. CDR3 DNA sequence: TGCAGCGCCAAAGGGGGTAGTACTGCGGCTTTCTTT. Its translation: CSAKGGSTAAFF.

The CDR3 protein is CASSQDMRLYGRVGEQFF. The CDR3 DNA sequence: TGCGCCAGCAGCCAAGATATGAGGCTTTACGGGAGGGTCGGTGAGCAGTTCTTC. The rearrangement links TRBV4-1 to TRBJ2-1, with TRBD2 identical over 8 bases. V dropped 0 bases and J dropped 9; count of bases not matched to a gene: 16. Germline assignment: CDR1 MGHRA and CDR2 YSYEKL. The CDR3 length is 18 residues.

This clone was seen just once. The chain employs TRBV11-2 and TRBJ2-5, with TRBD2 matching 12 bases. V lost 4 bases and J lost 5; bases outside the gene matches: 5. Per the germline V gene, CDR1 is SGHAT and CDR2 is FQNNGV. The CDR3 runs 15 residues. Here the CDR3 DNA reads TGTGCCAGCAGCTCCTCGACTAGCGGGGGCGAGACCCAGTACTTC. Its translation is CASSSSTSGGETQYF.

The chain couples TRBV5-5 to TRBJ2-7, with D possibly being TRBD1 (6 bases). CDR3 length: 12 amino acids. Trimming took off 4 bases at V and 4 bases at J, with 9 bases between the two ends. CDR1 and CDR2 from the germline V gene are SGHKS and YYEKEE (reference sequence). In nucleotides, the CDR3 is TGTGCCAGCAGCGAGCAGGGGTACGAGCAGTACTTC. Protein product: CASSEQGYEQYF. Full variable domain (missing parts from reference TRBV5-5 and TRBJ2-7): DAGVTQSPTHLIKTRGQQVTLRCSPISGHKSVSWYQQVLGQGPQFIFQYYEKEERGRGNFPDRFSARQFPNYSSELNVNALLLGDSALYLCASSEQGYEQYFGPGTRLTVT.